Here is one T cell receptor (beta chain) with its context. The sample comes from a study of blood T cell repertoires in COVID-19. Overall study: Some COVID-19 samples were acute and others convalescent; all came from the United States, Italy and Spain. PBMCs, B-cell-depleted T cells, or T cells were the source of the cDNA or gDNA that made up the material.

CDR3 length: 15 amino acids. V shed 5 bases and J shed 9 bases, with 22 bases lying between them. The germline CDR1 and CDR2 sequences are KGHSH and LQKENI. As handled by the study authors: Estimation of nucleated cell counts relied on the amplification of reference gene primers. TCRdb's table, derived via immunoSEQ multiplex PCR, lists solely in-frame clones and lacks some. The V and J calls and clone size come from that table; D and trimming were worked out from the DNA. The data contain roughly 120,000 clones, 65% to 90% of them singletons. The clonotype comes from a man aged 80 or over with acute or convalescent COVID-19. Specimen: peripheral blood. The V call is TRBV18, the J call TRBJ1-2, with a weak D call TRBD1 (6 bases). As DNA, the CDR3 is TGTGCCAGCTCAAACAGACAGGAGACCCTTCAGAGCTACACCTTC. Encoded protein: CASSNRQETLQSYTF.